This T cell receptor beta chain was retrieved from a study of shared clonotypes between healthy human individuals. Overall study findings and caveats: Clonotype sharing among the donors was expected to vary with sequencing depth.

Recent vaccinations or acute infections were absent in the healthy HIV-negative adult donors. It was about 84 million PBMCs that unsorted samples used for genomic DNA. The table lists this clone with a few counts. The antigen is undetermined. Every subset's genomic DNA went evenly onto several immunoSEQ plates. Assay: immunoSEQ multiplex PCR; the TCRdb copy retains only in-frame clones and omits some. This table holds fewer than 650,000 clones, 70% to 80% found once. CDR1 LNHNV and CDR2 YYDKDF come from the germline V gene (reference sequence). Deletions cut 0 bases from V and 8 bases from J, with 10 bases between. The CDR3 is made up of 13 amino acids.

The sequence came from a woman between 40 and 55 years old in good health. Some clones in this sample may be carry-over from other donors' samples. Sequencing was performed on PBMCs. This chain connects TRBV15 to TRBJ1-2; D is unresolved. CDR3 loop: CATSRDGVLGYTF. The CDR3 nucleotides are TGTGCCACCAGCAGAGATGGCGTGTTGGGCTACACCTTC.